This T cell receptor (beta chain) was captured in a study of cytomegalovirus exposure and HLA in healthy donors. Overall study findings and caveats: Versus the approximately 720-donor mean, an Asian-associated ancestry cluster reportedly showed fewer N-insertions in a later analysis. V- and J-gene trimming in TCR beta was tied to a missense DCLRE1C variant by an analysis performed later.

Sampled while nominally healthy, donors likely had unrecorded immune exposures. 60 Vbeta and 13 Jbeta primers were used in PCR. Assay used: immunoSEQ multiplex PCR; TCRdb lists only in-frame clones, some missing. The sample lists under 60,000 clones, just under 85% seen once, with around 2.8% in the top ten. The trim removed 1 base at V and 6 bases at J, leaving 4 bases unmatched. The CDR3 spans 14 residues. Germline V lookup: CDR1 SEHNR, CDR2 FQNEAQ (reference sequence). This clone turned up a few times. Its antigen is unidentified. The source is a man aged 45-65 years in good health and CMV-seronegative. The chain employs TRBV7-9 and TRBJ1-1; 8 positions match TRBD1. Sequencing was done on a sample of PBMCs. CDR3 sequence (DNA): TGTGCCAGCAGCTTAGAACAGGGGGTGTCTGAAGCTTTCTTT. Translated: CASSLEQGVSEAFF.